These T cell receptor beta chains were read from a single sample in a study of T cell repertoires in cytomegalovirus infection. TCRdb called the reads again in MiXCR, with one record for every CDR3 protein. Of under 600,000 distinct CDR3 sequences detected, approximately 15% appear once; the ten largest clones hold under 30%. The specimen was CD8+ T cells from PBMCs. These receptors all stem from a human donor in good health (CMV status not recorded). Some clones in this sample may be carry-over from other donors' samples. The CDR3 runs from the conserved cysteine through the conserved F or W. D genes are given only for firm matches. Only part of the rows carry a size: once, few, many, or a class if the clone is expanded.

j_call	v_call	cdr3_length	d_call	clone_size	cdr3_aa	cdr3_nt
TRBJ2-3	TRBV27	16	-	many	CASSLMVGGATDTQYF	TGTGCCAGCAGTTTAATGGTCGGGGGCGCGACAGATACGCAGTATTTT
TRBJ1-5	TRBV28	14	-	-	CASSFDWGNQPQHF	TGTGCCAGCAGTTTCGACTGGGGCAATCAGCCCCAGCATTTT
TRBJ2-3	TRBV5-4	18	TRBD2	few	CASSPKPGLASSTDTQYF	TGTGCCAGCAGCCCGAAACCGGGACTAGCGTCTAGCACAGATACGCAGTATTTT
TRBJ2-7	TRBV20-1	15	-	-	CSARMFGTEFYEQYF	TGCAGTGCTAGGATGTTCGGGACGGAATTTTACGAGCAGTACTTC
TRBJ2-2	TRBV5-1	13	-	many	CASRVEDTGELFF	TGCGCCAGCAGAGTAGAGGACACCGGGGAGCTGTTTTTT
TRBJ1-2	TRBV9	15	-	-	CASTARGAGGYGYTF	TGTGCCAGCACCGCCCGAGGGGCCGGGGGGTATGGCTACACCTTC
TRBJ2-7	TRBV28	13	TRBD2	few	CASTIAGVREQYF	TGTGCCAGCACAATAGCGGGAGTAAGGGAGCAGTACTTC
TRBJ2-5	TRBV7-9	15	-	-	CASSLVLGGQETQYF	TGTGCCAGCAGCTTAGTTCTTGGGGGACAAGAGACCCAGTACTTC
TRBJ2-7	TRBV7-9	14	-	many	CASSLARSSYEQYF	TGTGCCAGCAGCTTAGCCCGATCCTCCTACGAGCAGTACTTC
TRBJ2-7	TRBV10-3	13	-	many	CAISEDSPYEQYF	TGTGCCATCAGTGAGGACAGTCCCTACGAGCAGTACTTC
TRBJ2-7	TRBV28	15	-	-	CASSSTTNLIIEQYF	TGTGCCAGCAGTTCCACTACCAACTTAATAATCGAGCAGTACTTC
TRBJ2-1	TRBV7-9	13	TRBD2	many	CASVAGGYNEQFF	TGTGCCAGCGTAGCGGGGGGTTACAATGAGCAGTTCTTC
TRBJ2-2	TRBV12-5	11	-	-	CASGLVGELFF	TGTGCTAGTGGTTTGGTCGGGGAGCTGTTTTTT
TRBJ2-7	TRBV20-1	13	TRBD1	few	CSAPDRFTYEQYF	TGCAGTGCTCCGGACAGGTTCACCTACGAGCAGTACTTC
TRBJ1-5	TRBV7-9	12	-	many	CASSLAAQPQHF	TGTGCCAGCAGCTTAGCTGCACAGCCCCAGCATTTT
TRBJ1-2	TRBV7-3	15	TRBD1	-	CASSSPLDRGNGYTF	TGTGCCAGCAGCTCACCGCTCGACAGGGGAAATGGCTACACCTTC
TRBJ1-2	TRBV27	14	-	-	CASSPTRDNYGYTF	TGTGCCAGCAGCCCTACCCGGGACAACTATGGCTACACCTTC
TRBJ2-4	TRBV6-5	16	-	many	CASSSSRSARGDIQYF	TGTGCCAGCAGCTCCTCTCGGTCGGCCAGGGGGGACATTCAGTACTTC
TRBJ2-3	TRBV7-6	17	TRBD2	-	CASSFSGSGSWADTQYF	TGTGCCAGCAGCTTCTCGGGTAGCGGGAGTTGGGCAGATACGCAGTATTTT
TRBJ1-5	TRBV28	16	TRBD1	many	CASSLWDRNSNQPQHF	TGTGCCAGCAGTTTGTGGGACAGAAATAGCAATCAGCCCCAGCATTTT
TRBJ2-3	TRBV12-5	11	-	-	CASGPLYTQYF	TGTGCTAGTGGTCCACTATATACGCAGTATTTT
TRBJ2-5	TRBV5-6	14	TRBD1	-	CASSTTPTGETQYF	TGTGCCAGCAGCACCACACCGACAGGGGAGACCCAGTACTTC
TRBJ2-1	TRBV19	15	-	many	CASSLFRSSYNEQFF	TGTGCCAGTAGTCTCTTCCGGAGCTCCTACAATGAGCAGTTCTTC
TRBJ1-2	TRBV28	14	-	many	CASSPPGGQNGYTF	TGTGCCAGCAGTCCCCCGGGGGGGCAAAATGGCTACACCTTC
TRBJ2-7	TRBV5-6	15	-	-	CASSPGGTSNYEQYF	TGTGCCAGCAGCCCGGGGGGCACTAGCAACTACGAGCAGTACTTC
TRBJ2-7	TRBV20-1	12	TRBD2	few	CSARSSGAEQYF	TGCAGTGCTAGATCCAGCGGGGCCGAGCAGTACTTC
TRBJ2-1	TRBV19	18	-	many	CASSMRHLRMMGYNEQFF	TGTGCCAGTAGTATGAGACACCTCCGAATGATGGGCTACAATGAGCAGTTCTTC
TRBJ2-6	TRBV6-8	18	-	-	CASTVTLTGGFGANVLTF	TGTGCCAGCACCGTAACCCTGACAGGCGGATTTGGGGCCAACGTCCTGACTTTC
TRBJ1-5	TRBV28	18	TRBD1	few	CASSLGRQGPRGNQPQHF	TGTGCCAGCAGTTTGGGACGACAGGGACCTAGAGGCAATCAGCCCCAGCATTTT
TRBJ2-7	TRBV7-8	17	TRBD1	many	CASSLDPAGGSQDEQYF	TGTGCCAGCAGCTTAGATCCGGCAGGGGGATCCCAAGACGAGCAGTACTTC
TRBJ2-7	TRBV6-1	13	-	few	CASSPPWVDEQYF	TGTGCCAGCAGTCCCCCTTGGGTCGACGAGCAGTACTTC
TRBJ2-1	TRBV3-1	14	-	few	CASSLKTDSNEQFF	TGTGCCAGCAGCCTCAAGACAGACTCCAATGAGCAGTTCTTC
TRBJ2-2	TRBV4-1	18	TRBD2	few	CASSQDYPGAGRAGELFF	TGCGCCAGCAGCCAAGATTACCCAGGTGCGGGGAGGGCCGGGGAGCTGTTTTTT
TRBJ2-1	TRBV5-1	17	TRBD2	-	CASSLGGSGGIWDEQFF	TGCGCCAGCAGCTTGGGAGGTAGCGGGGGAATTTGGGATGAGCAGTTCTTC
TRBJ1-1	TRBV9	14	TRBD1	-	CASSAGGGYTEAFF	TGTGCCAGCAGCGCGGGAGGGGGCTACACTGAAGCTTTCTTT
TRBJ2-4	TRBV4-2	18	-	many	CASSQEYARGLVKNIQYF	TGTGCCAGCAGCCAAGAGTACGCTAGGGGACTCGTTAAAAACATTCAGTACTTC
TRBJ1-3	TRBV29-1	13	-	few	CSVEDTLADTIYF	TGCAGCGTTGAAGATACACTTGCGGACACCATATATTTT
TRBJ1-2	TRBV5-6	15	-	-	CASSLRGFGRGGYTF	TGTGCCAGCAGTTTAAGGGGGTTCGGCAGGGGAGGCTACACCTTC
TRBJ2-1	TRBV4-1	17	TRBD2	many	CASSHAGSGRAHNEQFF	TGCGCCAGCAGCCACGCCGGTAGCGGGAGGGCCCACAATGAGCAGTTCTTC
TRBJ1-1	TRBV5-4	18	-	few	CASSPLGEISLGNTEAFF	TGTGCCAGCAGCCCCCTCGGAGAAATCTCCTTAGGGAACACTGAAGCTTTCTTT
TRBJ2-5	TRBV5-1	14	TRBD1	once	CASGVQGARETQYF	TGCGCCAGCGGCGTACAGGGGGCACGAGAGACCCAGTACTTC
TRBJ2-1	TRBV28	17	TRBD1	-	CASSQPSGGEADNEQFF	TGTGCCAGCAGTCAACCGTCAGGGGGCGAGGCCGACAATGAGCAGTTCTTC
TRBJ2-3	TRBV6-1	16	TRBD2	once	CASTQTWREYGNTQYF	TGTGCCAGCACCCAAACTTGGCGGGAGTATGGGAATACGCAGTATTTT
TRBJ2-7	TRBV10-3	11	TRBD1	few	CAIRQDREQYF	TGTGCCATCAGGCAGGACAGGGAGCAGTACTTC
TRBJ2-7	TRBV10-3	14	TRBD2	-	CAISESYSGDEQYF	TGTGCCATCAGTGAGTCTTACAGCGGGGACGAGCAGTACTTC
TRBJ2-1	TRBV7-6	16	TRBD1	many	CASSLPRDSGYNEQFF	TGTGCCAGCAGCCTTCCTCGGGACAGTGGATACAATGAGCAGTTCTTC
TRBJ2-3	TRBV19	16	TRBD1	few	CASSLLTGFGTDTQYF	TGTGCCAGTAGTCTGCTGACAGGGTTTGGTACAGATACGCAGTATTTT
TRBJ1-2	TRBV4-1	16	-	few	CASSHQHPAGTEGYTF	TGCGCCAGCAGCCATCAGCACCCGGCAGGGACCGAGGGCTACACCTTC
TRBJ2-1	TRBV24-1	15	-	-	CATGAGLSSYNEQFF	TGTGCCACCGGAGCCGGGCTGAGCTCCTACAATGAGCAGTTCTTC
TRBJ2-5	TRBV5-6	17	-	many	CASSLGYGGLRRETQYF	TGTGCCAGCAGCTTGGGGTATGGAGGACTCCGAAGAGAGACCCAGTACTTC
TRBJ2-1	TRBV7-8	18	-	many	CASSLAPGPGEQDNEQFF	TGTGCCAGCAGCTTAGCGCCGGGACCAGGGGAGCAGGACAATGAGCAGTTCTTC
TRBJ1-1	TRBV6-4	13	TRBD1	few	CASSDGTGVEAFF	TGTGCCAGCAGTGACGGGACAGGGGTTGAAGCTTTCTTT
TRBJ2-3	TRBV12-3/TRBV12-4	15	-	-	CARSLNSVSTDTQYF	TGTGCTAGAAGTCTGAATAGCGTGAGCACAGATACGCAGTATTTT
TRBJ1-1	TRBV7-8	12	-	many	CASSLGEAEAFF	TGTGCCAGCAGCCTCGGGGAGGCTGAAGCTTTCTTT
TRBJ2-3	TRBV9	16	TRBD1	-	CASSAPGTGGLDVQYF	TGTGCCAGCAGCGCTCCCGGGACAGGGGGTTTGGATGTGCAGTACTTT